The T cell receptor (beta chain) described here comes from a study of shared clonotypes between healthy human individuals (dated by TCRdb to 2020 to 2021). About the full investigation: The cohort included three men and two women between 18 and 49 years of age. For each donor, three plates each were used for CD4 naive and CD4 memory, two plates were used for CD8 naive, and one plate was used for CD8 memory. To estimate repertoire size and how much clonotypes are shared between individuals, the study performed deep sequencing of blood TCR repertoires from a few healthy adults. Libraries were prepared and TCR repertoires were sequenced by different laboratories using diverse techniques, in order to increase sequencing depth and limit assay-specific biases. Between about 0.94 and 8.9 billion PBMCs per donor were obtained by leukapheresis. Broad study findings and their caveats: Incomplete sequencing was indicated by rarefaction of sorted-subset datasets, despite the large sequencing depth. Naive subsets generally had larger estimated clonotype richness than memory subsets did. Sampling was limited to blood, and TCR repertoires in tissue likely differ from TCR repertoires in blood. Compared with non-shared clonotypes, clonotypes shared by all four sorted-subset donors had higher generation probabilities. Sharing across four donors was observed for 4.5% to 6.5% of naive CD4, about 3.2% of naive CD8, 2% to 2.5% of memory CD4, and roughly 0.43% of memory CD8 clonotypes. Because the study included a small number of donors, the genetic and exposure-history diversity represented was limited. Based on pairwise subsampling, the degree of clonotype sharing among donors was expected to be affected by sequencing depth.

Donors were healthy HIV-negative adults with no recently reported acute infections or vaccinations. Only Caucasian adults living in Nashville, Tennessee, USA were represented among the donors. Magnetic negative selection was used to enrich CD4+ T cells, after which naive cells were positively selected on CD45RA and the negative fraction became the memory subset. Blood was obtained by leukapheresis, after which PBMCs were separated by Ficoll-Histopaque density gradient centrifugation and cryopreserved in liquid nitrogen vapor phase. Analytical flow cytometry was used to check the purity and quantity of each magnetically sorted T cell population. Each sorted fraction had its genomic DNA isolated and then quantified by UV absorbance on a Nanodrop 2000c. A note on this clone: Its target antigen remains unknown. No much larger clone exists at a distance of one base, and base qualities are not known.

Using the deep immunoSEQ assay, TCR CDR3 regions were amplified from genomic DNA by multiplex PCR. Extracted genomic DNA from each cell subset was distributed evenly across all wells of several immunoSEQ 96-well plates, and each plate was treated as a replicate. For sorted subsets, each replicate PCR was loaded with roughly 0.2 ug genomic DNA, equivalent to approximately 27,000 T cell genomes. Purified libraries were quantified with a Qubit 3.0 fluorometer, sized on a Bioanalyzer 2100, and re-quantified with the KAPA Library Quantification kit. A separate single-read 150-cycle Illumina NextSeq 550 flow cell was used to sequence each immunoSEQ 96-well plate. In the original analysis: Because only junctional sequences without quality scores were contained in the immunoSEQ output, filtering matching that applied to full-length reads could not be performed. To assign V/J genes and CDR3, sequences were annotated against IMGT germline references using PyIR, a Python wrapper for IgBLAST v1.9. Reads with weak V/J assignments (E-value above 1e-6), missing CDR3, stop codons, out-of-frame junctions, or ambiguous translated residues were removed. V3J clonotypes were defined as sequences sharing the same inferred V gene, J gene, and CDR3 amino acid sequence. To compute the percentage overlap between repertoires, the number of shared unique clonotypes was divided by the size of the smaller repertoire. Richness of each repertoire was evaluated using RTK rarefaction, the Chao1 estimator, and Recon v2.1 estimates of unobserved clonotypes. For all TCRbeta clonotypes obtained by the gDNA method from a few donors, generation probabilities were computed with OLGA. TCRdb obtained this table from immuneACCESS and retained in-frame rearrangements with V and J assigned. These tables miss some clones; where compared with another copy, unresolved V genes account for less than half of the shortfall, and the remainder is unexplained. The V and J calls and clone size were taken over from that table, and D and trimming were inferred from the DNA. The sample table records some 1 million clones; 65% to 80% of these occur just once. The top ten hold roughly 1.4% of the sample.

Trimming at the junction amounts to 4 bases on V and 3 bases on J, and the germline ends lie 8 bases apart. There are 14 amino acids in the CDR3, from cysteine to phenylalanine inclusive. Here the CDR3 DNA is all that survives: 42 bases in frame from base 1. The germline V gene specifies SGHDT as CDR1 and YYEEEE as CDR2. This TCR came from a man aged 18-30 years in good health. Sequencing was done on a sample of memory CD4+ T cells sorted from blood. Explained via the paper, the cell subset or site label denotes: CD45RA-negative fraction. The chain is assembled from TRBV5-6 and TRBJ1-6, with TRBD1 as a weak D call on 5 bases. The nucleotides read TGTGCCAGCAGCGCAGGGTACTATAATTCACCCCTCCACTTT. Its translation is CASSAGYYNSPLHF.